Listed here is a single TCR beta chain. The sample comes from a study of blood T cell repertoires in COVID-19. The CDR3 is 18 residues long. Trimming cost V 1 base and J 4 bases; bases outside gene matches: 12. CDR1 and CDR2 from the germline V gene are SGHRS and YFSETQ. Some clones are missing from TCRdb's copy, which holds only in-frame ones; the method was immunoSEQ multiplex PCR. Of 150,000 to 200,000 clones detected, 70% to 90% appear once; the ten largest clones hold 3.3%. Sequencing input: peripheral blood. This clonotype was obtained from a man in his 60s with acute or convalescent COVID-19. The chain is built from TRBV5-1 and TRBJ2-2, with 8 nucleotides matching TRBD2. The DNA of the CDR3 is TGCGCCAGCAGCTTGAGGGGACTAGATGATTTGGGCACCGGGGAGCTGTTTTTT. Translated, it gives CASSLRGLDDLGTGELFF.